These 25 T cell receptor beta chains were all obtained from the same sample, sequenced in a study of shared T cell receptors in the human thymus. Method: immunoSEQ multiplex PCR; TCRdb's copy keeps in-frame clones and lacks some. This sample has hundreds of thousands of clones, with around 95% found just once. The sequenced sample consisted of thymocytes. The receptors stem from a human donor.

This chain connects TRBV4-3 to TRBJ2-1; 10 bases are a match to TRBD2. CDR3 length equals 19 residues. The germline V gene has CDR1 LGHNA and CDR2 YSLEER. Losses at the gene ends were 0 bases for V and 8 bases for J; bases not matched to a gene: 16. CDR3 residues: CASSQDSDRASGRIDEQFF. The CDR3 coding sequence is TGCGCCAGCAGCCAAGATTCCGATCGGGCTAGCGGGAGAATCGATGAGCAGTTCTTC.

CDR3 sequence reads: CAWSGKVGHTEAFF. As DNA, the CDR3 is TGTGCCTGGAGCGGAAAGGTAGGCCACACTGAAGCTTTCTTT. The chain carries TRBV30 and TRBJ1-1; D is ambiguous. Trimming took off 3 bases at V and 3 bases at J, with 14 bases between the two ends. The CDR3 has 14 residues. Germline values: CDR1 GTSNPN, CDR2 SVGIG (reference sequence).

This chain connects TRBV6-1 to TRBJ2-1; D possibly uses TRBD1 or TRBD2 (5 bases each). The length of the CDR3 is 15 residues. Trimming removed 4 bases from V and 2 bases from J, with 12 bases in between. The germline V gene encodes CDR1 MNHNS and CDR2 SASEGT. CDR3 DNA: TGTGCCAGCAGTGCCTCCGGGACGGCCTACAATGAGCAGTTCTTC. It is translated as CASSASGTAYNEQFF.

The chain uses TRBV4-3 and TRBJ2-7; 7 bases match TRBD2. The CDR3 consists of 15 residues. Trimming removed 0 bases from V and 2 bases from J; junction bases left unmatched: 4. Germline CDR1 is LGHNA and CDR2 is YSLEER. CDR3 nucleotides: TGCGCCAGCAGCCAAGAGGACGGACTAGCCTACGAGCAGTACTTC. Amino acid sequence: CASSQEDGLAYEQYF.

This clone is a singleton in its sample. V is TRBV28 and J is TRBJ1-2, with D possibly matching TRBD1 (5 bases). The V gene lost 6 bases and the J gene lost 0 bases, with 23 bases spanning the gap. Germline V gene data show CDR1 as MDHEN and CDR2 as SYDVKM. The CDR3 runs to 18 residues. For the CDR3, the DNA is TGTGCCAGCAGAACGATCGAGGGGCCCAACTTTACTAACTATGGCTACACCTTC. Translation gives CASRTIEGPNFTNYGYTF.

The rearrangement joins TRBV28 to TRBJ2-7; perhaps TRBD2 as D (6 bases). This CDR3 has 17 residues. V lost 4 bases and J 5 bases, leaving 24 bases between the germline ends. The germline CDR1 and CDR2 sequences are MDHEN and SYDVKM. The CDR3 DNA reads TGTGCCAGCAGTTCCCCGAGGACTATCCTCCTGCGTGACGAGCAGTACTTC. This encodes CASSSPRTILLRDEQYF. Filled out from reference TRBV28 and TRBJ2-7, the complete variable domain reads DVKVTQSSRYLVKRTGEKVFLECVQDMDHENMFWYRQDPGLGLRLIYFSYDVKMKEKGDIPEGYSVSREKKERFSLILESASTNQTSMYLCASSSPRTILLRDEQYFGPGTRLTVT.

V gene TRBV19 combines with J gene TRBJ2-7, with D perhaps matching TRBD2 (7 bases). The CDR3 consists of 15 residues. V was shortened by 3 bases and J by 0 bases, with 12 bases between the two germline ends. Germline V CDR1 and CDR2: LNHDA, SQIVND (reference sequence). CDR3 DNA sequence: TGTGCCAGTAGTATGGGGGGGGCAGCCTCCTACGAGCAGTACTTC. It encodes CASSMGGAASYEQYF. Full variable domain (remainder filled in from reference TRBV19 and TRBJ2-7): DGGITQSPKYLFRKEGQNVTLSCEQNLNHDAMYWYRQDPGQGLRLIYYSQIVNDFQKGDIAEGYSVSREKKESFPLTVTSAQKNPTAFYLCASSMGGAASYEQYFGPGTRLTVT.

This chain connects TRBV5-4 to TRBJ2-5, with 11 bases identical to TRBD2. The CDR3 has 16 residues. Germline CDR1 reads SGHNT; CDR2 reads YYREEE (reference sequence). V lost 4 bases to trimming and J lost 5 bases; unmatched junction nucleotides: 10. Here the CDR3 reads CASSVSLAGEEETQYF. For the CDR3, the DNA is TGTGCCAGCAGCGTCTCACTAGCGGGAGAGGAGGAGACCCAGTACTTC.

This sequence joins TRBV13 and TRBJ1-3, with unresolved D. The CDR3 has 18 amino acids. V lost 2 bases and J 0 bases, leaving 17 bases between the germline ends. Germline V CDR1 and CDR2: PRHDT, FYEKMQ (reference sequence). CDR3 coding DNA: TGTGCCAGCAGCTTAAATGAGGGATACGGCGCCTCTGGAAACACCATATATTTT. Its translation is CASSLNEGYGASGNTIYF.

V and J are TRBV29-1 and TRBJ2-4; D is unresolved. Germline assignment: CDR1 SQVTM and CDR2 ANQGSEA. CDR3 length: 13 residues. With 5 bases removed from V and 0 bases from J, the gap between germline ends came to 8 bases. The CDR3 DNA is TGCAGCGTTTTTGGTCTAGCCAAAAACATTCAGTACTTC. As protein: CSVFGLAKNIQYF.

The CDR3 DNA reads TGTGCCAGCAGCCCCGGACAGGGAGGGTTCCTGTACAATGAGCAGTTCTTC. Translated, it gives CASSPGQGGFLYNEQFF. This sequence joins TRBV11-2 and TRBJ2-1; D may be TRBD1 (8 bases). The CDR3 runs to 17 residues. Between the trimmed V and J ends, which lost 5 bases and 4 bases, there was a span of 21 bases. Per the germline V gene, CDR1 is SGHAT and CDR2 is FQNNGV.

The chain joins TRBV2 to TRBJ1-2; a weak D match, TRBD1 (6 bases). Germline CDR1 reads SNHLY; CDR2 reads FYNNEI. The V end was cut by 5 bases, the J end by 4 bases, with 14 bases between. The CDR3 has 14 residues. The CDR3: CASSNRVVGYGYTF. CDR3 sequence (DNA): TGTGCCAGCAGTAACAGGGTGGTGGGCTATGGCTACACCTTC.

The CDR3 sequence: CASSLAFGLGPEQYF. Written as DNA, the CDR3 is TGTGCCAGCAGCTTAGCGTTCGGACTAGGCCCCGAGCAGTACTTC. V gene TRBV7-2 combines with J gene TRBJ2-7; 7 positions match TRBD2. Trimming cost V 0 bases and J 6 bases; bases outside gene matches: 8. CDR1 is SGHTA and CDR2 is FQGNSA in the germline V gene. This CDR3 region has 15 residues.

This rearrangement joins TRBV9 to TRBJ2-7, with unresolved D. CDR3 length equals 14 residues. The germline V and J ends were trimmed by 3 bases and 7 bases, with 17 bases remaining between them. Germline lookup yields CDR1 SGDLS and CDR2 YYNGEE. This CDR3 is CASSAHPALREQYF. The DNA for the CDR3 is TGTGCCAGCAGCGCCCACCCGGCCCTCAGGGAGCAGTACTTC.

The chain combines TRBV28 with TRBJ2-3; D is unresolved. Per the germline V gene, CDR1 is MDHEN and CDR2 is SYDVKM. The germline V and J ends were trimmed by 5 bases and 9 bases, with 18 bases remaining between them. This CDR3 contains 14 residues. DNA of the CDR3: TGTGCCAGCAGTGGGGTGGGCTGGGCGAACACGCAGTATTTT. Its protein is CASSGVGWANTQYF.

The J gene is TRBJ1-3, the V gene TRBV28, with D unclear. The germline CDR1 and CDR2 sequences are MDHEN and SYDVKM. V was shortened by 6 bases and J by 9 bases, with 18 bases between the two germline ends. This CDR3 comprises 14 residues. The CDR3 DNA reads TGTGCCAGCAGCCCGACACTCCGAACCGGCACCATATATTTT. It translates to CASSPTLRTGTIYF.

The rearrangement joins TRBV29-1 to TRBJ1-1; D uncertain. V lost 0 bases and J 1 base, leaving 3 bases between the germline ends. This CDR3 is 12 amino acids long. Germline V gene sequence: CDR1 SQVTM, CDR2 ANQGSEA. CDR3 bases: TGCAGCGTTGAAGAGGGGAACACTGAAGCTTTCTTT. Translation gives CSVEEGNTEAFF.

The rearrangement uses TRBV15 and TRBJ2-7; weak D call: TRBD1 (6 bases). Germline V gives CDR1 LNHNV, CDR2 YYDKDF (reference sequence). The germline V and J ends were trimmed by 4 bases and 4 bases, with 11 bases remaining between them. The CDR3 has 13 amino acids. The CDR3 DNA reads TGTGCCACCAGCACCCTAGGGGGTTACGAGCAGTACTTC. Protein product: CATSTLGGYEQYF.

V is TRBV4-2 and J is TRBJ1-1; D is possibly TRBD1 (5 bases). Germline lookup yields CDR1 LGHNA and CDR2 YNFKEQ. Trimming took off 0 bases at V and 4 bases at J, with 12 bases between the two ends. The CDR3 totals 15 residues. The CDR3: CASSQDGGIGTEAFF. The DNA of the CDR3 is TGTGCCAGCAGCCAAGATGGGGGGATAGGCACTGAAGCTTTCTTT.

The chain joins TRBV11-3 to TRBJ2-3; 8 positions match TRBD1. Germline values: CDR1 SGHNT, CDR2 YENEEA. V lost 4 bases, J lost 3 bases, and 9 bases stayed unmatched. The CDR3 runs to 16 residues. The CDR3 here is CASSYDRGSGTDTQYF. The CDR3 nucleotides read TGTGCCAGCAGCTACGACAGGGGAAGTGGGACAGATACGCAGTATTTT.

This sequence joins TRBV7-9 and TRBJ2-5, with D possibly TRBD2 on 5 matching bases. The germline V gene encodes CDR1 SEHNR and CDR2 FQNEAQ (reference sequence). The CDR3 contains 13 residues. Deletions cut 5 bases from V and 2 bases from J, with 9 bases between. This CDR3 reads CASSPPGQETQYF. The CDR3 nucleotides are TGTGCCAGCAGCCCTCCGGGGCAAGAGACCCAGTACTTC.

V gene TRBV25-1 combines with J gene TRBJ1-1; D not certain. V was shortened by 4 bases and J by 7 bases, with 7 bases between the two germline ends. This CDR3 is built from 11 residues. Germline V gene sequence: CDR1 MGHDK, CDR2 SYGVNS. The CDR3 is CASSGRGEAFF. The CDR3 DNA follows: TGTGCCAGCAGTGGGCGAGGTGAAGCTTTCTTT. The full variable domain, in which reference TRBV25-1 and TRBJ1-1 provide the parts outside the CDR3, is EADIYQTPRYLVIGTGKKITLECSQTMGHDKMYWYQQDPGMELHLIHYSYGVNSTEKGDLSSESTVSRIRTEHFPLTLESARPSHTSQYLCASSGRGEAFFGQGTRLTVV.

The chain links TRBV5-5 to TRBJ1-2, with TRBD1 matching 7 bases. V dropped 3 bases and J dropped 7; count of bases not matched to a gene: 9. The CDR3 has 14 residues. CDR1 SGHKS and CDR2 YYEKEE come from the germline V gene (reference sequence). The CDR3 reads CASSSPTGHIGYTF. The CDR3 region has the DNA TGTGCCAGCAGCTCCCCGACAGGGCATATTGGCTACACCTTC.

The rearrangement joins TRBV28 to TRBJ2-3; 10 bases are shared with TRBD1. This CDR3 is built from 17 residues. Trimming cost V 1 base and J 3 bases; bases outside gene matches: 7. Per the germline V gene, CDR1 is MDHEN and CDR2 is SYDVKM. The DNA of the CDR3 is TGTGCCAGCAGTTTATCCCCCCGGACAGGGGGGACAGATACGCAGTATTTT. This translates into CASSLSPRTGGTDTQYF.

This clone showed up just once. CDR3 coding DNA: TGTGCCAGCAGTTTGTACAGGGATCGTGAAAAACTGTTTTTT. This gives the protein CASSLYRDREKLFF. The V and J genes are TRBV27 and TRBJ1-4; tentatively, D is TRBD1 (6 bases). Germline values: CDR1 MNHEY, CDR2 SMNVEV (reference sequence). Trimming cost V 3 bases and J 7 bases, with 12 bases left between them. This CDR3 region has 14 residues.